These 14 T cell receptor beta chains came from one sample sequenced in a study of PD-1 blockade in mismatch repair-deficient tumors. Here immunoSEQ multiplex PCR was the method, and the copy in TCRdb shows in-frame clones only, minus some. The data hold around 100,000 clones, with about 83% observed a single time. The sample was peripheral blood, taken around 60 weeks after starting pembrolizumab. The source of these receptors is an adult with mismatch repair-deficient cancer.

CDR3 nucleotides: TGTGCCAGCAGCTTAGGGACTAGCGGGGCGAACACCGGGGAGCTGTTTTTT. It is translated as CASSLGTSGANTGELFF. The chain uses TRBV7-9 and TRBJ2-2; TRBD2 agrees at 12 bases. Germline CDR1 is SEHNR and CDR2 is FQNEAQ (reference sequence). The trim removed 1 base at V and 0 bases at J, leaving 0 bases unmatched. CDR3 length equals 17 residues.

This clone was seen once. The chain joins TRBV7-6 to TRBJ1-1; D not certain. Germline CDR1 and CDR2: SGHVS and FNYEAQ. V lost 3 bases and J 0 bases, leaving 2 bases between the germline ends. This CDR3 has 12 amino acids. CDR3 residues: CASSLVNTEAFF. CDR3 sequence (DNA): TGTGCCAGCAGCTTGGTGAACACTGAAGCTTTCTTT.

The gene calls are TRBV7-8 and TRBJ2-1; the match to TRBD2 covers 8 bases. Looked up from germline, CDR1 is SGHVS and CDR2 is FQNEAQ. This CDR3 is 16 amino acids long. V gave up 1 base and J gave up 3 bases; unmatched junction bases: 5. CDR3 DNA sequence: TGTGCCAGCAGCTTAGAAGGGACTAGGAGCTACAATGAGCAGTTCTTC. Translation: CASSLEGTRSYNEQFF.

This clone was counted only a few times. This chain connects TRBV6-5 to TRBJ2-3; unclear D gene. The CDR3 totals 11 residues. Deletions cut 7 bases from V and 6 bases from J, with 8 bases between. CDR1 is MNHEY, CDR2 SVGAGI, per germline. In DNA form, the CDR3 reads TGTGCCAGCACCGCGTCTGATACGCAGTATTTT. Translated, it gives CASTASDTQYF.

The J gene is TRBJ1-1, the V gene TRBV14; D uncertain. The CDR3 is 14 amino acids. Germline-derived CDR1 and CDR2 are SGHDN and FVKESK. Trimming shortened V by 4 bases and J by 2 bases, and 11 bases separated the two germline ends. CDR3 coding DNA: TGTGCCAGCAGCCCCCCTAGCTTCAACACTGAAGCTTTCTTT. This sequence encodes CASSPPSFNTEAFF. Using reference TRBV14 and TRBJ1-1 for the parts outside the CDR3, the full variable domain is EAGVTQFPSHSVIEKGQTVTLRCDPISGHDNLYWYRRVMGKEIKFLLHFVKESKQDESGMPNNRFLAERTGGTYSTLKVQPAELEDSGVYFCASSPPSFNTEAFFGQGTRLTVV.

This chain connects TRBV5-1 to TRBJ1-1; tentative D call: TRBD1 (6 bases). The CDR3 is made up of 15 amino acids. Germline V gives CDR1 SGHRS, CDR2 YFSETQ. V was clipped by 1 base and J by 1 base, with 11 bases between them. The CDR3 reads CASSLIGGGNTEAFF. The CDR3 DNA follows: TGCGCCAGCAGCTTGATAGGGGGTGGGAACACTGAAGCTTTCTTT.

Written as DNA, the CDR3 is TGTGCCAGCAGAGGGGGGAGGCGGGACACAGATACGCAGTATTTT. It is translated as CASRGGRRDTDTQYF. This chain connects TRBV7-2 to TRBJ2-3; D could derive from TRBD1 or TRBD2 (6 bases each). Looked up from germline, CDR1 is SGHTA and CDR2 is FQGNSA. The CDR3 is made up of 15 amino acids. Between the trimmed V and J ends, which lost 6 bases and 2 bases, there was a span of 15 bases.

The V and J genes are TRBV27 and TRBJ1-3; D ambiguous. The V end was cut by 8 bases, the J end by 3 bases, with 11 bases between. The CDR3 is 13 amino acids. From germline, CDR1 is MNHEY and CDR2 SMNVEV (reference sequence). DNA for the CDR3: TGTGCCAGCTCCCGGGGTTATGGAAACACCATATATTTT. Residues: CASSRGYGNTIYF.

The chain has TRBV4-1 and TRBJ2-1, with 7 bases that match TRBD2. The V gene's germline CDR1 is MGHRA and CDR2 YSYEKL. V lost 4 bases and J lost 7; bases outside the gene matches: 13. The CDR3 runs to 16 residues. This CDR3 reads CASSPRVLAERNEQFF. The CDR3 nucleotides are TGCGCCAGCAGCCCACGGGTCCTAGCGGAAAGAAATGAGCAGTTCTTC.

This clone appeared a few times. The chain uses TRBV7-3 and TRBJ2-1; 12 bases agree with TRBD2. The germline V gene has CDR1 SGHTA and CDR2 FQGTGA. V shed 5 bases and J 6 bases; nucleotides not matched to a gene: 14. CDR3 size: 18 residues. Here the CDR3 DNA reads TGTGCCAGCAGCGCGTACGATCTAGCGGGAGGGCCCCCCAATGAGCAGTTCTTC. This translates into CASSAYDLAGGPPNEQFF.

The chain combines TRBV7-9 with TRBJ2-7; tentative D call: TRBD2 (6 bases). This CDR3 is built from 14 residues. The germline V gene encodes CDR1 SEHNR and CDR2 FQNEAQ (reference sequence). With 1 base removed from V and 12 bases from J, the gap between germline ends came to 19 bases. CDR3 loop: CASSLEGSGGGPYF. In nucleotides, the CDR3 is TGTGCCAGCAGCTTAGAGGGTAGCGGAGGAGGTCCGTACTTC. Looking up the rest from reference TRBV7-9 and TRBJ2-7 gives the full variable domain: DTGVSQNPRHKITKRGQNVTFRCDPISEHNRLYWYRQTLGQGPEFLTYFQNEAQLEKSRLLSDRFSAERPKGSFSTLEIQRTEQGDSAMYLCASSLEGSGGGPYFGPGTRLTVT.

The rearrangement joins TRBV19 to TRBJ2-5; TRBD2 matches at 9 bases. V lost 3 bases to trimming and J lost 5 bases; unmatched junction nucleotides: 7. CDR3 size: 15 residues. CDR1 LNHDA and CDR2 SQIVND come from the germline V gene (reference sequence). The CDR3 region is CASSIRRGREETQYF. The CDR3, as DNA: TGTGCCAGTAGTATTCGTCGCGGGAGGGAGGAGACCCAGTACTTC.

V gene TRBV6-1 combines with J gene TRBJ1-1; D is uncertain. The germline V and J ends were trimmed by 6 bases and 1 base, with 12 bases remaining between them. Germline loops: CDR1 MNHNS, CDR2 SASEGT. This CDR3 spans 14 amino acids. The CDR3 loop reads CASRWGDGNTEAFF. CDR3 coding DNA: TGTGCCAGCAGGTGGGGTGATGGGAACACTGAAGCTTTCTTT.

V gene TRBV5-8 combines with J gene TRBJ1-1; no firm D call. This CDR3 is built from 13 residues. Germline-derived CDR1 and CDR2 are SGHTS and YDEGEE. Deletions cut 3 bases from V and 0 bases from J, with 6 bases between. Here the CDR3 DNA reads TGTGCCAGCAGCTGGACGGTGAACACTGAAGCTTTCTTT. This codes for CASSWTVNTEAFF. Complete variable domain (other parts from reference TRBV5-8 and TRBJ1-1): EAGVTQSPTHLIKTRGQQATLRCSPISGHTSVYWYQQALGLGLQFLLWYDEGEERNRGNFPPRFSGRQFPNYSSELNVNALELEDSALYLCASSWTVNTEAFFGQGTRLTVV.